This entry lists 11 T cell receptor beta chains sequenced from one sample in a study of CD8+ T cells in alopecia areata. cDNA serving as the sequencing template came from extracted, reverse transcribed RNA. Clones were sequenced by immunoSEQ multiplex PCR, and TCRdb holds only the in-frame ones, with some missing. The table includes 120,000 or so clones, approximately 53% detected once. This material consisted of CD4+ T cells sorted from blood, taken at week 0. The receptors shown here come from a human donor with alopecia areata.

This clone was observed a single time. The chain couples TRBV7-2 to TRBJ2-1; D perhaps matches TRBD1 (5 bases). Between the trimmed V and J ends, which lost 0 bases and 7 bases, there was a span of 7 bases. Germline loops: CDR1 SGHTA, CDR2 FQGNSA. The CDR3 runs to 13 residues. CDR3 loop: CASSLARGNEQFF. CDR3 nucleotides: TGTGCCAGCAGCTTAGCAAGGGGTAATGAGCAGTTCTTC.

The V call is TRBV5-4, the J call TRBJ2-7; 8 bases align to TRBD2. Germline V gene lookup returns CDR1 SGHNT and CDR2 YYREEE (reference sequence). There are 15 residues in the CDR3. Germline trimming cut 0 bases from V and 0 bases from J; bases unmatched to any gene: 2. The CDR3 bases are TGTGCCAGCAGCTTGGATACTAGCGGCTCCTACGAGCAGTACTTC. This translates into CASSLDTSGSYEQYF.

The chain couples TRBV15 to TRBJ2-7, with D unclear. This CDR3 is built from 14 residues. V was shortened by 3 bases and J by 3 bases, with 12 bases between the two germline ends. Germline values: CDR1 LNHNV, CDR2 YYDKDF (reference sequence). CDR3: CATSRDLEDYEQYF. In DNA form, the CDR3 reads TGTGCCACCAGCAGGGACCTAGAGGACTACGAGCAGTACTTC.

The chain couples TRBV5-4 to TRBJ2-2; tentative D call: TRBD2 (7 bases). The CDR3 has 15 residues. V was shortened by 5 bases and J by 4 bases, with 15 bases between the two germline ends. Germline assignment: CDR1 SGHNT and CDR2 YYREEE (reference sequence). The CDR3 loop is CASRGGEGRTGELFF. CDR3 nucleotide sequence: TGTGCCAGCAGAGGGGGGGAGGGCCGCACCGGGGAGCTGTTTTTT.

The table lists this clone with a few counts. The genes are TRBV19 and TRBJ1-3; tentatively, D is TRBD1 (5 bases). The germline V gene encodes CDR1 LNHDA and CDR2 SQIVND (reference sequence). V lost 3 bases, J lost 2 bases, and 11 bases lay in between. CDR3 size: 15 residues. CDR3 DNA: TGTGCCAGTAGTATCCGGGACTTTGCTGGAAACACCATATATTTT. It specifies CASSIRDFAGNTIYF.

This clone was seen only once. The chain employs TRBV25-1 and TRBJ2-5; TRBD2 aligns across 11 bases. CDR1 is MGHDK and CDR2 is SYGVNS in the germline V gene. With 8 bases clipped from V and 3 bases from J, the junction kept 8 bases outside the gene matches. The CDR3 spans 15 residues. The CDR3 DNA is TGTGCCAGCGGTCTTTTAGCGGGAGGGGAAGAGACCCAGTACTTC. Translation gives CASGLLAGGEETQYF.

V gene TRBV19 combines with J gene TRBJ2-5; D is unclear. The CDR3 runs 13 residues. CDR1 LNHDA and CDR2 SQIVND come from the germline V gene (reference sequence). V was trimmed by 5 bases and J by 4 bases, leaving 11 bases between them. This chain's CDR3 is CASSPGQAETQYF. For the CDR3, the DNA is TGTGCCAGTAGTCCCGGCCAAGCAGAGACCCAGTACTTC.

The V call is TRBV9, the J call TRBJ2-2, with D maybe TRBD1 (6 bases). The CDR3 is 13 residues long. Germline CDR1 reads SGDLS; CDR2 reads YYNGEE. V lost 1 base and J lost 6, with 7 bases in between. The CDR3 DNA follows: TGTGCCAGCAGCGTAACAGGGTCCGGGGAGCTGTTTTTT. Its translation: CASSVTGSGELFF.

The gene calls are TRBV5-4 and TRBJ2-5; 7 bases agree with TRBD1. Germline assignment: CDR1 SGHNT and CDR2 YYREEE (reference sequence). The length of the CDR3 is 16 residues. With 0 bases clipped from V and 5 bases from J, the junction kept 10 bases outside the gene matches. The CDR3 DNA sequence: TGTGCCAGCAGCTTGGGAGGGGGCGGCGGTGGGGAGACCCAGTACTTC. Translating it yields CASSLGGGGGGETQYF.

The rearrangement links TRBV5-1 to TRBJ2-1, with 12 bases identical to TRBD2. The length of the CDR3 is 17 residues. The junction had 10 bases not matched to a gene; V was cut back by 5 bases and J by 4 bases. CDR1 and CDR2 (germline): SGHRS, YFSETQ. The CDR3: CASSSVLAGGSYNEQFF. In DNA, the CDR3 is TGCGCCAGCAGTTCCGTACTAGCGGGAGGTTCGTACAATGAGCAGTTCTTC.

This clone has just one count. The V call is TRBV30, the J call TRBJ1-1; D is ambiguous. CDR1 and CDR2 (germline): GTSNPN, SVGIG (reference sequence). Trimming removed 7 bases from V and 5 bases from J, with 11 bases in between. The CDR3 contains 11 residues. The CDR3 sequence is CASTPGTEAFF. The CDR3 nucleotides are TGTGCCTCGACCCCGGGGACTGAAGCTTTCTTT.